Following are 8 T cell receptor beta chains from one sample sequenced in a study of T-cell reconstitution after alpha-beta-depleted transplantation in children. Unique molecular identifiers tagged the TCRbeta library. TCRdb itself ran the PCR reads through MiXCR, one entry per CDR3 protein. The table includes roughly 500,000 distinct CDR3 sequences, approximately 10% detected once. Here the sequenced sample was PBMCs, taken before TCRalphabeta/CD19-depleted stem cell transplant. The receptors here all came from a child aged 2-15 years with inherited bone marrow failure, due to receive a stem cell transplant.

The table lists this clonotype with many counts. The V gene is TRBV7-2, the J gene TRBJ2-7, with D perhaps TRBD2 (6 bases). The CDR3 sequence is 16 residues long. Trimming took 0 bases from V and 3 from J, leaving 15 bases between them. Germline V lookup: CDR1 SGHTA, CDR2 FQGNSA. The CDR3 DNA follows: TGTGCCAGCAGCTTAGCGTTAGGGACTTCCTACTACGAGCAGTACTTC. Protein sequence: CASSLALGTSYYEQYF.

Many counts were recorded for this clonotype. J is TRBJ2-1 and V is TRBV24-1; TRBD2 agrees at 11 bases. The CDR3 has 18 residues. Unmatched junction bases numbered 8, after V lost 5 bases and J lost 0 bases. The germline gives CDR1 KGHDR, CDR2 SFDVKD. CDR3 bases: TGTGCCACCAGTGCGGCTAGCGGGAGGAGTAGCTCCTACAATGAGCAGTTCTTC. Encoded protein: CATSAASGRSSSYNEQFF.

This clonotype showed up many times. This chain joins TRBV7-8 and TRBJ1-6; D unresolved. Per germline, CDR1 SGHVS and CDR2 FQNEAQ. The CDR3 length is 18 residues. V gave up 5 bases and J gave up 0 bases, with 17 bases separating them. This CDR3 reads CASSTGLRKSSYNSPLHF. The CDR3, as DNA: TGTGCCAGCAGCACGGGCCTACGTAAAAGCTCCTATAATTCACCCCTCCACTTT.

The table lists this clonotype with a few counts. This chain uses TRBV4-3 with TRBJ2-2; D may correspond to TRBD1 or TRBD2 (7 bases each). V lost 1 base and J lost 6, with 9 bases in between. The CDR3 is 14 residues long. Germline CDR1 and CDR2: LGHNA and YSLEER. The CDR3 here is CASSQAGGAGELFF. DNA of the CDR3: TGCGCCAGCAGCCAAGCAGGGGGGGCCGGGGAGCTGTTTTTT.

This clonotype was detected ten times or more. This sequence joins TRBV5-1 and TRBJ2-3; 7 nucleotides align to TRBD1. CDR3 length: 16 amino acids. V was pared by 4 bases and J by 2 bases, with 10 bases of the junction left unmatched. Germline V gene sequence: CDR1 SGHRS, CDR2 YFSETQ. DNA of the CDR3: TGCGCCAGCAGCCGAACGGGACAGCCTATCACAGATACGCAGTATTTT. Encoded protein: CASSRTGQPITDTQYF.

In its sample, this clonotype was seen many times. This chain joins TRBV28 and TRBJ2-1, with 10 positions matching TRBD2. The CDR3 has 15 amino acids. V lost 8 bases to trimming and J lost 7 bases; unmatched junction nucleotides: 11. CDR1 and CDR2 from the germline V gene are MDHEN and SYDVKM. For the CDR3, the DNA is TGTGCCAGCGTTAGTAGCGGGAGGAATAGTAATGAGCAGTTCTTC. This translates into CASVSSGRNSNEQFF.

The table lists this clonotype with many counts. The chain carries TRBV5-1 and TRBJ2-5; 7 nucleotides agree with TRBD1. This CDR3 is 13 amino acids long. Trimming at V came to 4 bases and at J to 5 bases, leaving 5 bases not matched to a gene. The V gene's germline CDR1 is SGHRS and CDR2 YFSETQ. The CDR3 DNA is TGCGCCAGCAGCCTGAGACAGGGTGAGACCCAGTACTTC. This translates into CASSLRQGETQYF.

This rearrangement joins TRBV4-3 to TRBJ1-1, with D unresolved. The CDR3 extends over 15 amino acids. V was clipped by 0 bases and J by 0 bases, with 8 bases between them. The germline V gene encodes CDR1 LGHNA and CDR2 YSLEER. The CDR3 loop reads CASSQEARMNTEAFF. In DNA form, the CDR3 reads TGCGCCAGCAGCCAAGAGGCCAGGATGAACACTGAAGCTTTCTTT.